The rows below give T cell receptor beta chains drawn from one sample of a study of cytomegalovirus exposure and HLA in healthy donors. Clones were read by immunoSEQ multiplex PCR, and TCRdb kept only the in-frame ones, dropping some. This table holds some 200,000 clones, 83% found once. The specimen sequenced was PBMCs. These receptors all stem from a girl under 18 in good health and CMV-seronegative. The CDR3 runs from the conserved cysteine through the conserved F or W. The D gene is left open where the match is weak. The size of a clone is reported for some rows only, either as once, few or many, or as a class for expanded clones.

>TRBV14|TRBD1|TRBJ2-3|.
TGTGCCAGCAGCTCCCAGCCAGGGGGAGATACGCAGTATTTT
CASSSQPGGDTQYF
>TRBV5-1|TRBD2|TRBJ2-5|.
TGCGCCAGCAGCTTAGCTAGCGGGAGGGATGAGACCCAGTACTTC
CASSLASGRDETQYF
>TRBV15|.|TRBJ2-7|.
TGTGCCACCAGCAATCCCAGGGTGACAGTGAACTACGAGCAGTACTTC
CATSNPRVTVNYEQYF
>TRBV27|TRBD1|TRBJ2-7|.
TGTGCCAGCAGCAGGGGGCTTCCCTACGAGCAGTACTTC
CASSRGLPYEQYF
>TRBV25-1|.|TRBJ1-1|.
TGTGCCAGCAGTGAATTGGTACAGGGGAACACTGAAGCTTTCTTT
CASSELVQGNTEAFF
>TRBV30|.|TRBJ1-6|.
TGTGCCTGGACCGCGACAGAAAATTCACCCCTCCACTTT
CAWTATENSPLHF
>TRBV4-2|TRBD2|TRBJ2-7|.
TGTGCCAGCAGCCAAGATGGGACTAGCGGGAGGGTTGGGCAGTACTTC
CASSQDGTSGRVGQYF
>TRBV5-1|TRBD2|TRBJ2-1|once
TGCGCCAGCAGCCCCGCTGGCCCTACAAAGCGGGAGGGCACCTCGTCGATGGACAATGAGCAGTTCTTC
CASSPAGPTKREGTSSMDNEQFF
>TRBV20-1|.|TRBJ2-1|.
TGCAGTGCTAGGCAGTACAATGAGCAGTTCTTC
CSARQYNEQFF
>TRBV5-1|.|TRBJ2-2|.
TGCGCCACACGGGATTCCGGGGAGCTGTTTTTT
CATRDSGELFF
>TRBV5-5|TRBD1|TRBJ2-5|.
TGTGCCAGCAGCTTAAGGGGGCTCACAGAGACCCAGTACTTC
CASSLRGLTETQYF
>TRBV6-5|.|TRBJ1-3|few
TGTGCCAGCAGTTACTCGGCACACTCTGGAAACACCATATATTTT
CASSYSAHSGNTIYF
>TRBV7-6|.|TRBJ1-1|.
TGTGCCAGCAGCCCTCCCGGGGTTAGGAGCACTGAAGCTTTCTTT
CASSPPGVRSTEAFF
>TRBV7-9|.|TRBJ2-7|.
TGTGCCAGCAGCTTAGTGGCTAGCGCAACCTACGAGCAGTACTTC
CASSLVASATYEQYF
>TRBV7-9|.|TRBJ1-1|few
TGTGCCAGCAGCCTAGGGGGGGGAAGAACTGAAGCTTTCTTT
CASSLGGGRTEAFF